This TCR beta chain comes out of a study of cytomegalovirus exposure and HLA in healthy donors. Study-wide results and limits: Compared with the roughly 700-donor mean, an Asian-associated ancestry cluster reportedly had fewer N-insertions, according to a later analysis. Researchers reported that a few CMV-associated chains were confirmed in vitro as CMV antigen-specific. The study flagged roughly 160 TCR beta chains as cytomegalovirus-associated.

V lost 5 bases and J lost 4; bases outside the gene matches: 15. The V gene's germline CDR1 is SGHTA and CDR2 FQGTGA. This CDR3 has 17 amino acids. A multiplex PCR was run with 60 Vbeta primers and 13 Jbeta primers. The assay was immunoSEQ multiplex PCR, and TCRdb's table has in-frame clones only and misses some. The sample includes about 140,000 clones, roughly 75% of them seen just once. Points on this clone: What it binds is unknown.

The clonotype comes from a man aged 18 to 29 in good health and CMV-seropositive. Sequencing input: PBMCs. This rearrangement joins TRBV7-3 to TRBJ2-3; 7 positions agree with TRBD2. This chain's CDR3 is CASSPTARSGRSDTQYF. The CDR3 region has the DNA TGTGCCAGCAGCCCCACGGCCCGTAGCGGGCGATCAGATACGCAGTATTTT.